The table lists the clone carrying this T cell receptor beta chain with many counts. The antigen is undetermined. These data come from a study of T cells in Graves' hyperthyroidism and ophthalmopathy. Study summary: Peripheral blood sampling occurred at initial diagnosis, before any treatment. General observations from the study: For ophthalmopathy, model prediction preceded onset by a median roughly 6.2 months.

CDR3 size: 16 residues. The V and J ends lost 5 bases and 0 bases respectively, with 14 bases between them. What was amplified from RNA transcripts were TCR beta CDR3 regions. The HTBI primer set drove a first-round RT-PCR of the TCR CDR3. TCRdb redid the calling of the multiplex PCR reads with MiXCR, one entry per CDR3 protein. The sample carries roughly 530,000 distinct CDR3 sequences, 17% recorded once. The rearrangement joins TRBV12-3 or TRBV12-4 to TRBJ1-5; D perhaps matches TRBD1 (6 bases). The sequenced sample consisted of blood. The sequence derives from a woman in her late teens or twenties with Graves' ophthalmopathy. DNA for the CDR3: TGTGCCAGCAGTGGGGCCGGGACACATAGCAATCAGCCCCAGCATTTT. This codes for CASSGAGTHSNQPQHF.